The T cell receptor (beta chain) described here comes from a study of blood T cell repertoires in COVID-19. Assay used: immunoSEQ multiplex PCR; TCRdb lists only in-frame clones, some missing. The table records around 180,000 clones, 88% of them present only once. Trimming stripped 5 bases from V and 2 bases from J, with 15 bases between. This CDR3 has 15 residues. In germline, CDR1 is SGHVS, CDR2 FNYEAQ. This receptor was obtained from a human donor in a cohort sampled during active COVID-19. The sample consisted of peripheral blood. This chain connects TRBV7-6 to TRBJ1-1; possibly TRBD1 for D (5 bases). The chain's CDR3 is CASSPRGGYNTEAFF. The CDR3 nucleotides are TGTGCCAGCAGCCCCCGGGGGGGGTATAACACTGAAGCTTTCTTT.